These T cell receptor beta chains were read from a single sample in a study of beta chain features in type 1 diabetes. The protocol was immunoSEQ multiplex PCR, while the TCRdb copy is restricted to in-frame clones and leaves out a portion. Among more than 140,000 clones listed, roughly 9.3% were seen once. Sequencing was carried out using central memory CD4+ T cells from blood. Receptors were obtained from a woman aged 40-49 years in good health. Both conserved end residues are part of each CDR3. Each record gives: CDR3 protein, V gene.

CDR3 protein: CASSPRQGADGYTF
V gene: TRBV5-1

CDR3 protein: CASSLNSATGGNQPQHF
V gene: TRBV5-4

CDR3 protein: CAISERGYGETQYF
V gene: TRBV10-3

CDR3 protein: CASSKEAGRETQYF
V gene: TRBV21-1

CDR3 protein: CASSQDRGSEQFF
V gene: TRBV4-3

CDR3 protein: CASSESGGLETQYF
V gene: TRBV25-1

CDR3 protein: CASSQGVGKGKLFF
V gene: TRBV19

CDR3 protein: CASSPLRNLGENTEAFF
V gene: TRBV18

CDR3 protein: CASSLYFTANTGELFF
V gene: TRBV7-6

CDR3 protein: CASSSYETQYF
V gene: TRBV7-2

CDR3 protein: CASSGQGQETQYF
V gene: TRBV2

CDR3 protein: CASSLNAQELFF
V gene: TRBV5-1

CDR3 protein: CASSFSRYQAGTGAGQETQYF
V gene: TRBV7-7

CDR3 protein: CASSRSGGASYNEQFF
V gene: TRBV19

CDR3 protein: CASSLEGRQVTGELFF
V gene: TRBV7-9

CDR3 protein: CATSSQERGNEQFF
V gene: TRBV15

CDR3 protein: CASSADRGTAQQYF
V gene: TRBV5-4

CDR3 protein: CASSAGTGEHNEKLFF
V gene: TRBV5-8

CDR3 protein: CASGVGLAVGDTQYF
V gene: TRBV12-5

CDR3 protein: CASSPGDRGRETQYF
V gene: TRBV5-4

CDR3 protein: CASTSRAGDIYNEQFF
V gene: TRBV7-2

CDR3 protein: CASSLVQGLNSPLHF
V gene: TRBV7-8

CDR3 protein: CASRSGQGANYGYTF
V gene: TRBV7-2

CDR3 protein: CSVDNEGVGGYTF
V gene: TRBV29-1

CDR3 protein: CASSPGQATYYGYTF
V gene: TRBV7-2